This TCR beta chain was documented in a study of blood T cell repertoires in COVID-19 (dated by TCRdb to about 2020). General notes on the study: Collaborator samples came from the United States, Italy and Spain and covered acute and convalescent phases of COVID-19. The repertoires were released in a freely available public database meant as a resource for research on the immune response to SARS-CoV-2. The prospective study material was composed of cDNA or gDNA derived from T cells, B-cell-depleted T cells, or PBMCs. Nearly every sample came with metadata listing a de-identified subject ID, COVID-19 status, age in years and sex. Deeply sampled blood TCRbeta repertoires from subjects exposed to, actively infected with, or recovered from COVID-19 were included in the dataset. Where HLA class I and class II types were available, the types were taken from metadata supplied by the sample provider, not from assay-based typing. Samples came from the ongoing ImmuneRACE study (first 160 participants) plus 1,254 subjects from 6 global collaborators.

The germline V gene sets CDR1 to LGHNT and CDR2 to FRNRAP. At the junction V is shortened by 7 bases and J by 1 base, with 22 bases in between. Including cysteine and phenylalanine, the CDR3 has 17 amino acids. Only CDR3 DNA is held: 51 bases, read in frame from base 1. Whole blood was collected in K2EDTA tubes by collaborating institutions according to the institutions' own protocols. For TCRbeta analysis, collaborators shipped samples as frozen whole blood, isolated PBMCs, or DNA extracted from either of those sample types. TCRbeta CDR3 regions were amplified from genomic DNA using the immunoSEQ Assay, a bias-controlled multiplex PCR. The paper's processing steps were these. The number of nucleated cells in each sample was estimated from the amplification of reference gene primers within the assay. Sequence reads were collapsed and filtered to measure the absolute abundance of every unique TCRbeta CDR3 rearrangement. Productive Simpson clonality was computed per sample as the square root of Simpson's diversity index over productive rearrangements. Not all clones reach the TCRdb copy of this immuneACCESS table, which keeps in-frame sequences only. Checked studies attribute under half of the gap to unresolved V genes and leave the rest unexplained. For V, J and clone size, that table is used; D and trimming come from the DNA. The sample profile shows roughly 290,000 clones; approximately 90% of them were found once. The ten largest make up around 0.88% of the sample.

As for this clone: The specificity of this receptor is unknown. No base quality values were provided; no much bigger clone lies one nucleotide off.

The study at large found these results: Clinical and demographic metadata were provided uncurated, with the amount varying by source and participant.

Rearrangement joined TRBV12-5 to TRBJ1-1; the D gene is unclear. The sample consisted of peripheral blood. This TCR was sampled from a man aged 25-40 years with acute or convalescent COVID-19. The DNA sequence is TGTGCTAGTGCCCCGGTGGTAGGGAGGCAGGCGAACACTGAAGCTTTCTTT. Translated, it reads CASAPVVGRQANTEAFF.